This T cell receptor beta chain was sequenced for a study of cytomegalovirus exposure and HLA in healthy donors. In the case of this clone: Its cognate antigen is unknown.

Germline lookup yields CDR1 SGDLS and CDR2 YYNGEE. Trimming took off 3 bases at V and 3 bases at J, with 16 bases between the two ends. The CDR3 has 15 amino acids. Both 60 Vbeta primers and 13 Jbeta primers went into the PCR. Profiling relied on immunoSEQ multiplex PCR, and the TCRdb table lists in-frame clones only, not all of them. The sample records about 280,000 clones, approximately 90% being singletons. Notes on the study in general: The classifier, whose performance was assessed in both the original and validation cohorts, reportedly diagnosed cytomegalovirus status with high specificity and sensitivity.

Unrecorded immune exposures were likely, despite nominal health at sampling. The sample was PBMCs. The receptor comes from a woman aged 18-29 years in good health and CMV-seronegative. The chain employs TRBV9 and TRBJ2-7; TRBD2 is a possible D gene (6 bases). The CDR3 here is CASSAGTATFYEQYF. In DNA form, the CDR3 reads TGTGCCAGCAGCGCCGGGACTGCCACTTTCTACGAGCAGTACTTC.